Only one count was recorded for the clone carrying this T cell receptor (beta chain). This entry comes from a study of T cell changes during pregnancy in multiple sclerosis. Measured with immunoSEQ multiplex PCR; TCRdb has only the in-frame clones, and not every one. The repertoire holds 35,000 to 50,000 clones, with 85% to 95% as singletons. The CDR3 covers 14 residues. The germline CDR1 and CDR2 sequences are LGHNA and YSLEER. J gave up 8 bases and V 5 bases, and 10 bases lay outside the gene matches. This receptor was taken from a female donor with multiple sclerosis, enrolled in a pregnancy study. This sample comprised CD8+ T cells from peripheral blood mononuclear cells, obtained in the third trimester of pregnancy. This chain connects TRBV4-3 to TRBJ1-2; 8 nucleotides line up with TRBD1. The CDR3 protein is CASSEGQDFPGYTF. CDR3 bases: TGCGCCAGCAGCGAGGGACAGGACTTTCCGGGCTACACCTTC.